These T cell receptor beta chains were read from a single sample in a study of control samples from healthy donors and cancer patients. Profiling relied on immunoSEQ multiplex PCR, and the TCRdb table lists in-frame clones only, not all of them. The table records some 70,000 clones, approximately 88% of them present only once. Sequenced material: PBMCs. The receptors here all came from a woman aged 50 to 65 with lung cancer. Both conserved end residues are part of each CDR3. A D gene is named only where the DNA matches it firmly. Rows give clone size only sometimes, using once, few, many, or a class for an expanded clone.

j_call d_call clone_size v_call cdr3_aa cdr3_nt
TRBJ1-1 TRBD1 . TRBV18 CASSPQWTGVTEAFF TGTGCCAGCTCACCACAGTGGACAGGGGTGACTGAAGCTTTCTTT
TRBJ1-6 . . TRBV18 CASSLQGKNSPLHF TGTGCCAGCTCACTACAGGGTAAAAATTCACCCCTCCACTTT
TRBJ2-7 . . TRBV30 CAWTDGRDEQYF TGTGCCTGGACGGACGGACGGGACGAGCAGTACTTC
TRBJ2-7 TRBD2 . TRBV5-8 CASSLAGSSYEQYF TGTGCCAGCAGCCTAGCGGGGAGCTCCTACGAGCAGTACTTC
TRBJ2-5 TRBD2 once TRBV12-5 CASGLVLSGGSQETQYF TGTGCTAGTGGTTTGGTACTCTCGGGGGGGAGCCAAGAGACCCAGTACTTC
TRBJ1-1 . . TRBV11-2 CASSSLDSLNTEAFF TGTGCCAGCAGCTCCTTAGACAGTTTGAACACTGAAGCTTTCTTT
TRBJ1-4 TRBD1 . TRBV11-2 CASSPDREEFEKLFF TGTGCCAGCAGTCCAGACAGGGAGGAGTTCGAAAAACTGTTTTTT
TRBJ1-5 . . TRBV24-1 CATSDNWEGQPQHF TGTGCCACCAGTGATAACTGGGAGGGACAGCCCCAGCATTTT
TRBJ1-3 . . TRBV19 CASNPAISGNTIYF TGTGCCAGTAACCCGGCGATATCTGGAAACACCATATATTTT
TRBJ2-3 TRBD1 . TRBV9 CASSVQGGTDTQYF TGTGCCAGCAGCGTTCAGGGGGGCACAGATACGCAGTATTTT
TRBJ1-1 . . TRBV7-8 CASSLETQMNTEAFF TGTGCCAGCAGCTTAGAGACACAAATGAACACTGAAGCTTTCTTT
TRBJ2-5 . . TRBV2 CASRSGETQYF TGTGCCAGCAGATCGGGGGAGACCCAGTACTTC
TRBJ1-2 . few TRBV5-1 CASSLNSNYGYTF TGCGCCAGCAGCTTGAACAGTAACTATGGCTACACCTTC
TRBJ1-4 . . TRBV29-1 CSVGDEKLFF TGCAGCGTTGGAGATGAAAAACTGTTTTTT
TRBJ1-5 TRBD1 . TRBV19 CASQDREQPQHF TGTGCCAGCCAAGACAGGGAGCAGCCCCAGCATTTT
TRBJ1-1 . . TRBV5-1 CASSQGRGPVPEAFF TGCGCCAGCAGCCAAGGGAGGGGCCCGGTCCCTGAAGCTTTCTTT
TRBJ1-1 . . TRBV6-2/TRBV6-3 CASSPRTQVNTEAFF TGTGCCAGCAGCCCCCGCACTCAAGTTAACACTGAAGCTTTCTTT
TRBJ2-3 . . TRBV7-3 CASSLSPQGDTQYF TGTGCCAGCAGCTTATCCCCCCAGGGGGATACGCAGTATTTT
TRBJ2-3 . . TRBV6-5 CASSPGLSTDTQYF TGTGCCAGCAGTCCGGGACTTAGCACAGATACGCAGTATTTT